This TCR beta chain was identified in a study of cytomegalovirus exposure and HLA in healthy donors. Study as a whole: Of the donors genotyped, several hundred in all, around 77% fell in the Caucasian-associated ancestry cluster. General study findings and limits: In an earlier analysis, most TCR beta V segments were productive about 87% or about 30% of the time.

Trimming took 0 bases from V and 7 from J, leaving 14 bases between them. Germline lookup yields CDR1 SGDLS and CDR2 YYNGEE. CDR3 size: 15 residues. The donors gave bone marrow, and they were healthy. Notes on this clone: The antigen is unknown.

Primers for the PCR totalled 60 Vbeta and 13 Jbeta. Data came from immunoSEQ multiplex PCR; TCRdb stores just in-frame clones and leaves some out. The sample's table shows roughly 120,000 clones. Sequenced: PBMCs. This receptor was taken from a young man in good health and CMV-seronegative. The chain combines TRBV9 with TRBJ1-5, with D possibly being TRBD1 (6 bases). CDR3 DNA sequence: TGTGCCAGCAGCGTAGGCGTGACAGGCGGGCAGCCCCAGCATTTT. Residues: CASSVGVTGGQPQHF.